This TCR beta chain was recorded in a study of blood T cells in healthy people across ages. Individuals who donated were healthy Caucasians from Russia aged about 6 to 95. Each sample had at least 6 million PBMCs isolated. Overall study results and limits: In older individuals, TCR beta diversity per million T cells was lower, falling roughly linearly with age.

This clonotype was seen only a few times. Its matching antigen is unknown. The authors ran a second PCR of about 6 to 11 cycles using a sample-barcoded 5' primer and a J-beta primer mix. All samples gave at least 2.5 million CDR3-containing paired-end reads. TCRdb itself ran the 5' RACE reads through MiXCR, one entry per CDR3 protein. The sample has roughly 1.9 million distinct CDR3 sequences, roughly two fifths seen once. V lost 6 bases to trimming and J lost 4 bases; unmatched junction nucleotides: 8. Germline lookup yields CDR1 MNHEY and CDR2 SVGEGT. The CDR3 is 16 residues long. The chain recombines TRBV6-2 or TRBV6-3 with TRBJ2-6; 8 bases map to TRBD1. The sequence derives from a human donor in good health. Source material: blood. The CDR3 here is CASRPLQGAGANVLTF. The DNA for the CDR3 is TGTGCCAGCAGGCCCCTCCAGGGGGCGGGGGCCAACGTCCTGACTTTC.